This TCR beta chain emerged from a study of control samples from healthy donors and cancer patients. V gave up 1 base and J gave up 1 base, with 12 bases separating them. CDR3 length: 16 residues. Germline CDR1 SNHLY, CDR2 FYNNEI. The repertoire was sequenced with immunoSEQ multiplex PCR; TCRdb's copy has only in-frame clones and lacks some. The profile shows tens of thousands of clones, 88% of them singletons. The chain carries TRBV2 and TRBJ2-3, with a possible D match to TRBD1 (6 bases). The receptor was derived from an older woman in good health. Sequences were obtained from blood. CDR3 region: CASSEDWGQRTDTQYF. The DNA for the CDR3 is TGTGCCAGCAGTGAAGATTGGGGGCAGCGCACAGATACGCAGTATTTT.